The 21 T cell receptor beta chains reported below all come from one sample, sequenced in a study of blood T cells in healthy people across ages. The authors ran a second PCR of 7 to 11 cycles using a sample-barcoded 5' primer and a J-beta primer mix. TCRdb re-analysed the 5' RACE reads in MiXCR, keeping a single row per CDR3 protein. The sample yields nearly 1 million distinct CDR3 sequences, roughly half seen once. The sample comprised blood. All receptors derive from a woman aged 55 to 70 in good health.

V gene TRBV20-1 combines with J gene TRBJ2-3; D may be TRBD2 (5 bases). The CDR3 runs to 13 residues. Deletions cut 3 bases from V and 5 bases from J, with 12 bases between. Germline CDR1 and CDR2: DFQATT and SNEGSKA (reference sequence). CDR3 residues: CSASPSRLDTQYF. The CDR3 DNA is TGCAGTGCTAGTCCTAGCAGATTAGATACGCAGTATTTT.

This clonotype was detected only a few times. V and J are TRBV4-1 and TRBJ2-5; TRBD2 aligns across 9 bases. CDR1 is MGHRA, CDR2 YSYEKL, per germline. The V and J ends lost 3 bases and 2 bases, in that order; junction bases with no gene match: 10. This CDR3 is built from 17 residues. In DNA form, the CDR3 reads TGCGCCAGCAGCCAGGGACTTAGCGGGAGCCAGCAAGAGACCCAGTACTTC. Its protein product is CASSQGLSGSQQETQYF.

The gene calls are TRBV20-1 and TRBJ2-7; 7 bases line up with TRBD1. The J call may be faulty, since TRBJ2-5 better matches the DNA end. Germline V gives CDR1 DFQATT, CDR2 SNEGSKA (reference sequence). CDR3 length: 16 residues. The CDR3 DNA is TGCAGTGCTAGAGATGGAATGCCAGGGGGTGGGGAGACCCAGTACTTC. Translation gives CSARDGMPGGGETQYF.

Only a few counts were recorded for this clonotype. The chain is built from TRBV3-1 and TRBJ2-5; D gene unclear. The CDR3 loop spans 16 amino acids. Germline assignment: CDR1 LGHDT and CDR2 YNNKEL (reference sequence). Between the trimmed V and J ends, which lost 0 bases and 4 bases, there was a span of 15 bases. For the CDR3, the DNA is TGTGCCAGCAGCCAAGATGGTAGCCTAGGGCGAGAGACCCAGTACTTC. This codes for CASSQDGSLGRETQYF.

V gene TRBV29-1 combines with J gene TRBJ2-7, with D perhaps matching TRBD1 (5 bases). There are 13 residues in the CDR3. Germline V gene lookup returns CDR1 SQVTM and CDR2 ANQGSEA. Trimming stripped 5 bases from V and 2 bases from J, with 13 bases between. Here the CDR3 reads CSVWGGKAYEQYF. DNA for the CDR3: TGCAGCGTTTGGGGCGGCAAAGCCTACGAGCAGTACTTC.

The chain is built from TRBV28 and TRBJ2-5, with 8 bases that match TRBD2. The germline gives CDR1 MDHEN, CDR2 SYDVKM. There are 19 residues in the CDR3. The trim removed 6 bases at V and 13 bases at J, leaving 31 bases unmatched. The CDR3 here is CASSLVMASYGTSLTERYF. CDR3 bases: TGTGCCAGCAGCCTGGTTATGGCGAGCTACGGGACTAGTCTCACCGAGCGGTACTTC.

CDR3 nucleotide sequence: TGTGCCAGCAGTTTAAATCGGGCCACCCAAGAGACCCAGTACTTC. Its protein is CASSLNRATQETQYF. V and J are TRBV12-3 or TRBV12-4 and TRBJ2-5; D not resolved. The length of the CDR3 is 15 residues. The V end lost 2 bases, the J end lost 1 base, and 11 bases lay between the germline ends.

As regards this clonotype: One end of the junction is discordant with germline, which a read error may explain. The CDR3 DNA reads as TGCGCCGGCAGCCAAGGACTCGGATCCTACGAGCAGTACTTC. Its protein is CAGSQGLGSYEQYF. This sequence joins TRBV4-3 and TRBJ2-4, with D tentatively TRBD2 (5 bases). TRBJ2-7 matches the DNA end more closely, so the J call is doubtful. CDR3 length: 14 residues. The germline V gene has CDR1 LGHNA and CDR2 YSLEER.

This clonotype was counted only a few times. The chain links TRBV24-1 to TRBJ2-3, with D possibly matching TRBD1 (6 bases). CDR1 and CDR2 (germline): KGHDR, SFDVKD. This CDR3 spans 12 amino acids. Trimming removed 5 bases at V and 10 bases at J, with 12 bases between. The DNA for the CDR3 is TGTGCCACCAGTGGTACAGGGTGCGCGCAGTATTTT. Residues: CATSGTGCAQYF.

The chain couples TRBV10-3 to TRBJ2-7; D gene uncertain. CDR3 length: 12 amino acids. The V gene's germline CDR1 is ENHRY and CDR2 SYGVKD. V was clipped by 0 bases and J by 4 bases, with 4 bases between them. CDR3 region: CAISESRYEQYF. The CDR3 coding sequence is TGTGCCATCAGTGAGTCCCGTTACGAGCAGTACTTC.

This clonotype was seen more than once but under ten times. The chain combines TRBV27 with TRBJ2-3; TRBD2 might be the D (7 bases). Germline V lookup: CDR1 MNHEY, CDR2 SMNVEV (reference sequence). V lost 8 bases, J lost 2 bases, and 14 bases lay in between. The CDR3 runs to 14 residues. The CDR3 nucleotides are TGTGCCAGCGCGAGGGGGGGGCTCACAGATACGCAGTATTTT. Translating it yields CASARGGLTDTQYF.

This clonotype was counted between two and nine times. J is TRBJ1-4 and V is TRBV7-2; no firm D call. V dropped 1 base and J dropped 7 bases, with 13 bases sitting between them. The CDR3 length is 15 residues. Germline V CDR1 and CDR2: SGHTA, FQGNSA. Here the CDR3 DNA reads TGTGCCAGCAGCTTAGGCGTAGGGCAGGTTGAAAAACTGTTTTTT. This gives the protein CASSLGVGQVEKLFF.

CDR3: CATSEPGGTDTQYF. The CDR3 DNA reads as TGTGCCACCAGCGAGCCAGGGGGGACAGATACGCAGTATTTT. This chain joins TRBV24-1 and TRBJ2-3; weak D call: TRBD1 (7 bases). Germline V lookup: CDR1 KGHDR, CDR2 SFDVKD. V was shortened by 7 bases and J by 3 bases, with 13 bases between the two germline ends. The CDR3 has 14 residues.

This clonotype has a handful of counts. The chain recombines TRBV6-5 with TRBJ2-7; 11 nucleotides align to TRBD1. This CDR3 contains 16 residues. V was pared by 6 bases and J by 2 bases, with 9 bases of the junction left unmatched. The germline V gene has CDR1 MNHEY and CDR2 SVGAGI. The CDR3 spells CASRLTPGQGAYEQYF. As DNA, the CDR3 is TGTGCCAGCAGACTTACTCCGGGACAGGGGGCCTACGAGCAGTACTTC.

The CDR3 reads CASSRKEVGEKLFF. CDR3 bases: TGTGCCAGCAGCCGCAAAGAAGTCGGTGAAAAACTGTTTTTT. The chain couples TRBV7-2 to TRBJ1-4; D is undetermined. The germline gives CDR1 SGHTA, CDR2 FQGNSA. The germline V and J ends were trimmed by 5 bases and 7 bases, with 14 bases remaining between them. This CDR3 is built from 14 residues.

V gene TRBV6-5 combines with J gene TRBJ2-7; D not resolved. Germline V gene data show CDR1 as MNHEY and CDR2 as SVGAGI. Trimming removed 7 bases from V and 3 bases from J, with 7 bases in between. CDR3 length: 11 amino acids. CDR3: CASTSVYEQYF. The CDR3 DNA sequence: TGTGCCAGCACCTCCGTCTACGAGCAGTACTTC.

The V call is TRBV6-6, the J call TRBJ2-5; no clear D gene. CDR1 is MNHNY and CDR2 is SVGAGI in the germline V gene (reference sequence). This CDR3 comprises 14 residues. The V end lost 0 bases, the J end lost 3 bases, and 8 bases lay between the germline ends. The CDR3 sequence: CASSYSTRKETQYF. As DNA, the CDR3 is TGTGCCAGCAGTTACTCGACCAGAAAAGAGACCCAGTACTTC.

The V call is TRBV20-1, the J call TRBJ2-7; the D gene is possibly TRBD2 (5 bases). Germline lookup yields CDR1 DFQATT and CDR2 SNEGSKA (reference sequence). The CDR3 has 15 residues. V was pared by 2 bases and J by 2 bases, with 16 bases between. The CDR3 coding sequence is TGCAGTGCTAGACCTCCCGGACTTTCCGCCTACGAGCAGTACTTC. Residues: CSARPPGLSAYEQYF.

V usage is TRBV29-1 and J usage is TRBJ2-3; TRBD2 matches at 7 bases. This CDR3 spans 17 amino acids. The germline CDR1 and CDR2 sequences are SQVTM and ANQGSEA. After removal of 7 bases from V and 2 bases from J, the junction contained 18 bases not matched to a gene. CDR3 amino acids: CSGSSVERREITDTQYF. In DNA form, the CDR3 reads TGCAGCGGTTCGTCGGTGGAGCGGCGGGAGATCACAGATACGCAGTATTTT.

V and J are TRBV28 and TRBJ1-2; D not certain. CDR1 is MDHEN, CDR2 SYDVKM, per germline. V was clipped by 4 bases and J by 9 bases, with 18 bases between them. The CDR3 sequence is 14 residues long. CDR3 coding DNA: TGTGCCAGCAGTTCGAGGGAAAATGGTGTACGCTACACCTTC. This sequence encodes CASSSRENGVRYTF.

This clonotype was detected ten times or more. CDR3 loop: CASSVVDRGMSAITDTQYF. The CDR3 bases are TGTGCCAGCAGCGTAGTGGATAGGGGAATGTCGGCCATCACAGATACGCAGTATTTT. The chain couples TRBV9 to TRBJ2-3, with a weak D call TRBD1 (5 bases). Germline V gene sequence: CDR1 SGDLS, CDR2 YYNGEE. CDR3 length equals 19 residues. V gave up 0 bases and J gave up 2 bases, with 22 bases separating them. The complete variable domain, with remaining parts taken from reference TRBV9 and TRBJ2-3, reads DSGVTQTPKHLITATGQRVTLRCSPRSGDLSVYWYQQSLDQGLQFLIQYYNGEERAKGNILERFSAQQFPDLHSELNLSSLELGDSALYFCASSVVDRGMSAITDTQYFGPGTRLTVL.